These T cell receptor beta chains were read from a single sample in a study of PD-1 blockade in classical Hodgkin lymphoma. TCRdb's copy holds only in-frame clones and misses some; the assay was immunoSEQ multiplex PCR. The table records about 90,000 clones, 90% of them present only once. The sample was peripheral blood mononuclear cells (PBMCs), taken before the fourth cycle of nivolumab. The receptors shown here come from a human donor with classical Hodgkin lymphoma. Both conserved end residues are part of each CDR3. The D gene is left open where the match is weak. Some rows mark clone size as missing; the rest say once, few, many or name a class of expanded clone.

j_call,v_call,d_call,clone_size,cdr3_nt,cdr3_aa
TRBJ1-2,TRBV2,NA,NA,TGTGCCAGCAGTGTTTCCGGGTTCTATGGCTACACCTTC,CASSVSGFYGYTF
TRBJ2-1,TRBV5-1,TRBD1,NA,TGCGCCAGCAGCTCGGGACAGGGGGCCTACAATGAGCAGTTCTTC,CASSSGQGAYNEQFF
TRBJ1-2,TRBV5-6,NA,NA,TGTGCCAGCACCCTTTTAACAGGGCGGAGTGGCTACACCTTC,CASTLLTGRSGYTF
TRBJ1-2,TRBV28,NA,NA,TGTGCCAGCAGCCGTACTCTCATCCAGCGCCATGGCTACACCTTC,CASSRTLIQRHGYTF
TRBJ1-1,TRBV6-5,NA,NA,TGTGCCAGCAGTAACCATTTCGGGCCGAACACTGAAGCTTTCTTT,CASSNHFGPNTEAFF
TRBJ2-7,TRBV29-1,NA,NA,TGCAGCGTTACTCGGAGCTCCTACGAGCAGTACTTC,CSVTRSSYEQYF
TRBJ2-3,TRBV11-3,TRBD2,NA,TGTGCCAGCAGCTCCCTACTAGCGGGGGGGATAGATACGCAGTATTTT,CASSSLLAGGIDTQYF
TRBJ2-5,TRBV9,NA,NA,TGTGCCAGCAGCGTTTTTGAAGAGACCCAGTACTTC,CASSVFEETQYF
TRBJ2-5,TRBV18,NA,NA,TGTGCCAGCTCATCAAGTGAAGGGGTAAAGACCCAGTACTTC,CASSSSEGVKTQYF
TRBJ2-2,TRBV7-9,NA,once,TGTGCCAGCAGCTTTCCGGGGATGGGGCCCGACACCGGGGAGCTGTTTTTT,CASSFPGMGPDTGELFF
TRBJ2-3,TRBV12-5,TRBD1,NA,TGTGCTAGTAGGGGGCCGCAGGGCACAGATACGCAGTATTTT,CASRGPQGTDTQYF
TRBJ2-3,TRBV4-1,TRBD2,NA,TGCGCCAGCAGCCAAGAGGTGGCTAGCGGGGGGGAAGATACGCAGTATTTT,CASSQEVASGGEDTQYF
TRBJ1-2,TRBV7-2,TRBD1,NA,TGTGCCAGCAGCTTAGTGGGGCAGGGGGCAAACTATGGCTACACCTTC,CASSLVGQGANYGYTF
TRBJ2-3,TRBV5-5,TRBD1,NA,TGTGCCAGCAGCTTGTACGCAGGGGGCGTAACAGATACGCAGTATTTT,CASSLYAGGVTDTQYF
TRBJ1-1,TRBV19,TRBD1,NA,TGTGCCAGTAGTAATCTGCGCACAGGGGGCAACACTGAAGCTTTCTTT,CASSNLRTGGNTEAFF
TRBJ2-5,TRBV11-2,TRBD2,NA,TGTGCCAGCAGCTTTTTCGGGGGGGCCGTGGAGGAGACCCAGTACTTC,CASSFFGGAVEETQYF
TRBJ2-3,TRBV19,NA,NA,TGTGCCAGTAGTATGTCAGAAACAGATACGCAGTATTTT,CASSMSETDTQYF
TRBJ2-1,TRBV12-5,TRBD2,NA,TGTGCTAGTGTGAAGCGGGGGGACAATGAGCAGTTCTTC,CASVKRGDNEQFF
TRBJ2-3,TRBV30,TRBD1,NA,TGTGCCTGCACAAGAGACCGGGACAGGGGGCTTTTCGGGAGGGATACGCAGTATTTT,CACTRDRDRGLFGRDTQYF
TRBJ1-2,TRBV6-1,NA,NA,TGTGCCAGCCAAGAACAGGCCGCGTCCGGCTACACCTTC,CASQEQAASGYTF
TRBJ1-5,TRBV6-5,NA,NA,TGTGCCAGCAGCCCTCTCTCCGCCGGTCAGCCCCAGCATTTT,CASSPLSAGQPQHF
TRBJ2-1,TRBV4-3,NA,NA,TGCGCCAGCAGCCAGGATATAACTCAAACAAGGGATAAGTTCTTC,CASSQDITQTRDKFF
TRBJ1-3,TRBV7-3,NA,NA,TGTGCCAGCAGCTTAACGGGCAGCTCTGGAAACACCATATATTTT,CASSLTGSSGNTIYF
TRBJ2-7,TRBV5-4,NA,NA,TGTGCCAGCAGCCCTTCTCCGGGAAAATCATACGAGCAGTACTTC,CASSPSPGKSYEQYF
TRBJ2-1,TRBV27,NA,NA,TGTGCCAGCAGTCGAACGCCTACGGGACTCACCTACAATGAGCAGTTCTTC,CASSRTPTGLTYNEQFF